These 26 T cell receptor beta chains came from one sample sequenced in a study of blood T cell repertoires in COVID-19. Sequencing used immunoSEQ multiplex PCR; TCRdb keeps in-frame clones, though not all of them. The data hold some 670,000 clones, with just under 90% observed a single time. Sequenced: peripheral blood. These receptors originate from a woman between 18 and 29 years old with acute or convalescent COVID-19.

The CDR3 coding sequence is TGTGCCAGCAGCCCTAGCACAGGGGTCGATAATTCACCCCTCCACTTT. It yields the protein CASSPSTGVDNSPLHF. This chain uses TRBV9 with TRBJ1-6; 7 bases match TRBD1. Germline loops: CDR1 SGDLS, CDR2 YYNGEE. This CDR3 spans 16 amino acids. With 4 bases clipped from V and 5 bases from J, the junction kept 9 bases outside the gene matches.

The CDR3 region is CATSDFKGDGSNQPQHF. The CDR3 region has the DNA TGTGCCACCAGTGATTTTAAGGGGGACGGAAGCAATCAGCCCCAGCATTTT. The chain carries TRBV24-1 and TRBJ1-5, with D possibly being TRBD1 (6 bases). V gave up 1 base and J gave up 1 base, with 13 bases separating them. The CDR3 runs to 17 residues. The germline CDR1 and CDR2 sequences are KGHDR and SFDVKD.

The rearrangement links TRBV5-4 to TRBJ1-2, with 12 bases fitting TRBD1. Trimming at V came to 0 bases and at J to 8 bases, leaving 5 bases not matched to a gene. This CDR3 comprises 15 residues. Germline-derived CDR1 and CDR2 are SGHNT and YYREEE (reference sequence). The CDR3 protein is CASSLETGTGGGYTF. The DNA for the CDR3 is TGTGCCAGCAGCTTGGAAACCGGGACAGGGGGCGGCTACACCTTC. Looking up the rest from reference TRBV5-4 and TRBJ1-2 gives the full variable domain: ETGVTQSPTHLIKTRGQQVTLRCSSQSGHNTVSWYQQALGQGPQFIFQYYREEENGRGNFPPRFSGLQFPNYSSELNVNALELDDSALYLCASSLETGTGGGYTFGSGTRLTVV.

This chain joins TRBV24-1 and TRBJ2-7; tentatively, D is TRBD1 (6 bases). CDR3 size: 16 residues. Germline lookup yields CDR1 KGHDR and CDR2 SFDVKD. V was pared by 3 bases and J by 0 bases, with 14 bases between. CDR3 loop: CATSDPGGQNSYEQYF. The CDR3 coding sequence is TGTGCCACCAGTGATCCGGGTGGACAGAACTCCTACGAGCAGTACTTC.

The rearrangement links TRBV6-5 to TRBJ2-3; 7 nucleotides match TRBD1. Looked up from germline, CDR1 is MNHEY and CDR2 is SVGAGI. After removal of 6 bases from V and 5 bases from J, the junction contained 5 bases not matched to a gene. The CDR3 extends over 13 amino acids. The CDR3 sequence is CASRPTGVDTQYF. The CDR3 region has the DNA TGTGCCAGCAGGCCCACAGGGGTAGATACGCAGTATTTT.

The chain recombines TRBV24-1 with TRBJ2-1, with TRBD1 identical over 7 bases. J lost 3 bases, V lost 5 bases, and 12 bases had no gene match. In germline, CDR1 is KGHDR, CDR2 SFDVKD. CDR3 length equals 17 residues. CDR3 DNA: TGTGCCACCAGTGCTTCGGACCAGGGACAGATCTACAATGAGCAGTTCTTC. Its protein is CATSASDQGQIYNEQFF.

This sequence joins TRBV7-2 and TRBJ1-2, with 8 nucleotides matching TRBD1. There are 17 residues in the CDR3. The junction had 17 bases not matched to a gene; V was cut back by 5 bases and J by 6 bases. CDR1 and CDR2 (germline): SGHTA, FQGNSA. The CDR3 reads CASSRGMVRQGRNGYTF. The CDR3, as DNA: TGTGCCAGCAGCCGGGGTATGGTACGACAGGGGAGAAATGGCTACACCTTC. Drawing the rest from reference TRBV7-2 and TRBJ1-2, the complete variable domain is GAGVSQSPSNKVTEKGKDVELRCDPISGHTALYWYRQSLGQGLEFLIYFQGNSAPDKSGLPSDRFSAERTGGSVSTLTIQRTQQEDSAVYLCASSRGMVRQGRNGYTFGSGTRLTVV.

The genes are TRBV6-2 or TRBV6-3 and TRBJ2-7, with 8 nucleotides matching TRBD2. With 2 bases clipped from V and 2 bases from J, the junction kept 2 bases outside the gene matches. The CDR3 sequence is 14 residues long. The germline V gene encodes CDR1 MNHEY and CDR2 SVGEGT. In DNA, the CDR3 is TGTGCCAGCAGTTACCGCGGGGGGCCCTACGAGCAGTACTTC. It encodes CASSYRGGPYEQYF.

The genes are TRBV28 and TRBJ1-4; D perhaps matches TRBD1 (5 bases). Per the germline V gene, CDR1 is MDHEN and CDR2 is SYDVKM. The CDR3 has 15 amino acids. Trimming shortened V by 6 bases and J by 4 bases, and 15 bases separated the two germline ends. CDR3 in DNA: TGTGCCAGCAGCCTACCAGGGATTCGTAATGAAAAACTGTTTTTT. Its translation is CASSLPGIRNEKLFF.

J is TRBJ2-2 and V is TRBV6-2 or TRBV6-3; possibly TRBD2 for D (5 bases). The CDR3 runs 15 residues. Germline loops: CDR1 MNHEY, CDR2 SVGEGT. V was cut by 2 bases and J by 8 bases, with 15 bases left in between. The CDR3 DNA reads TGTGCCAGCAGTTACCTACTAGTTCTCTGGGGGGAGCTGTTTTTT. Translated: CASSYLLVLWGELFF.

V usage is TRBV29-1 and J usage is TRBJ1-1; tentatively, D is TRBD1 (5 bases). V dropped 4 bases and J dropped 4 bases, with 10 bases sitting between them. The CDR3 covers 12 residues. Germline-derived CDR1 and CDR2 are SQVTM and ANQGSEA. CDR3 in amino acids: CSVVGVGTEAFF. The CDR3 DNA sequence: TGCAGCGTTGTAGGGGTTGGCACTGAAGCTTTCTTT.

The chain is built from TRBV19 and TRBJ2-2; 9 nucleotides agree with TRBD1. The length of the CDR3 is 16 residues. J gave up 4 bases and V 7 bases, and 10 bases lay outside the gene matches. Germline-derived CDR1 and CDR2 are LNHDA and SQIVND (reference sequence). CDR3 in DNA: TGTGCCAGTACCCGACAGGGGGGGCCGTTCACCGGGGAGCTGTTTTTT. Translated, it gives CASTRQGGPFTGELFF.

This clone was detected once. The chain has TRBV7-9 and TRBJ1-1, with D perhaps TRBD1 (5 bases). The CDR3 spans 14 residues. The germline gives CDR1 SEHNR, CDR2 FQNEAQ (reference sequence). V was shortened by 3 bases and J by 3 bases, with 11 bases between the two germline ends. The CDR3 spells CASSFQGGDTEAFF. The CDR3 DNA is TGTGCCAGCAGCTTTCAGGGAGGGGACACTGAAGCTTTCTTT.

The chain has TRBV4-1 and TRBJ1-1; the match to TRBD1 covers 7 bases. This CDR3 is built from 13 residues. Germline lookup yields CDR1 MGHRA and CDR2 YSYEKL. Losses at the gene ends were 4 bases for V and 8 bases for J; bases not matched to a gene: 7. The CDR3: CASSRLLDREAFF. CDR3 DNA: TGCGCCAGCAGCCGTCTCCTGGACAGGGAAGCTTTCTTT.

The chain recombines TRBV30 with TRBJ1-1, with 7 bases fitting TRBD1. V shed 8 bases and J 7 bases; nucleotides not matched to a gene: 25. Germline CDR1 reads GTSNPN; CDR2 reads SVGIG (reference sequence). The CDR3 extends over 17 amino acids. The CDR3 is CARDPGGSGTVSLEAFF. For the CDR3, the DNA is TGTGCCCGGGACCCTGGGGGGTCAGGGACAGTTTCCCTTGAAGCTTTCTTT.

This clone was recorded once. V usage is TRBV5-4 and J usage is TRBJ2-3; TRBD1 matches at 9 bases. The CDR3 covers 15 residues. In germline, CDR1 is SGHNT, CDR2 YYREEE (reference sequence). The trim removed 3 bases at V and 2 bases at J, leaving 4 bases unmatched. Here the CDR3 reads CASSSGTGNTDTQYF. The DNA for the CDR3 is TGTGCCAGCAGCTCCGGGACAGGGAACACAGATACGCAGTATTTT.

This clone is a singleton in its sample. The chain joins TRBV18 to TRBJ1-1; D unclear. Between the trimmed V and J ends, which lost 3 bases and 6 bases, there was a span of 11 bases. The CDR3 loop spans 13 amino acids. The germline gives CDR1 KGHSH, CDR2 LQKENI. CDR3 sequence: CASSPTRVPEAFF. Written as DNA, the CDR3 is TGTGCCAGCTCACCCACTCGGGTCCCTGAAGCTTTCTTT.

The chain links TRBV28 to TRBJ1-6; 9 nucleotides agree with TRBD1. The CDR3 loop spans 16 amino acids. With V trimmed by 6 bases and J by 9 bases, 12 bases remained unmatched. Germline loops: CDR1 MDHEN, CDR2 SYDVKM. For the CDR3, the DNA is TGTGCCAGCAGCCTTACTCCCGGGACAGGGTTTTCACCCCTCCACTTT. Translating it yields CASSLTPGTGFSPLHF.

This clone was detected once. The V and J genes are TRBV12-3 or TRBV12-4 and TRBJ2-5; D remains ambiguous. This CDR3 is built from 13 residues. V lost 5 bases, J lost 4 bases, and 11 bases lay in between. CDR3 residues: CASSTGRRETQYF. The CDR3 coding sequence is TGTGCCAGCAGTACCGGAAGGAGAGAGACCCAGTACTTC.

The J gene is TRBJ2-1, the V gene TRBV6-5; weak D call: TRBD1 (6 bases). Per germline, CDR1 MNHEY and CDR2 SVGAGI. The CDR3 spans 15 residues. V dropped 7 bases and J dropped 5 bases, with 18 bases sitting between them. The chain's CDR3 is CASTLSDSINNEQFF. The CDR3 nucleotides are TGTGCCAGCACCCTCTCGGACAGCATCAACAATGAGCAGTTCTTC.

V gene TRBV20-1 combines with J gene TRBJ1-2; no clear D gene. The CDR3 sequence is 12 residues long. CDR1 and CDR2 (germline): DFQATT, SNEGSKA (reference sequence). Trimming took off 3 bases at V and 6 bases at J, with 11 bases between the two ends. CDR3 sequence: CSASPGSHGYTF. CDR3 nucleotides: TGCAGTGCTAGTCCGGGTTCCCATGGCTACACCTTC.

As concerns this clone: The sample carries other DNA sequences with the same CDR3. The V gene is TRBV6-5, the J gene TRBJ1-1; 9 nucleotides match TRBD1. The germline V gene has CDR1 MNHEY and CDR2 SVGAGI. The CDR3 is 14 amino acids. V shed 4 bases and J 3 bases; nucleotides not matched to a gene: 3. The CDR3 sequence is CASSSRTGDTEAFF. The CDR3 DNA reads TGTGCCAGCAGTTCCCGGACAGGGGACACTGAAGCTTTCTTT.

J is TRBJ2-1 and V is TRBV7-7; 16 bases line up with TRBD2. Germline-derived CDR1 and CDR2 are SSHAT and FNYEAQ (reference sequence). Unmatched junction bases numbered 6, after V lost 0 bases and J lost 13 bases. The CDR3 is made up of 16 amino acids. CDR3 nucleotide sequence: TGTGCCAGCAGCTTAGCTTCGGGACTAGCGGGGGGGCCACAGTTCTTC. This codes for CASSLASGLAGGPQFF. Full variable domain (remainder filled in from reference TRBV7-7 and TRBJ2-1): GAGVSQSPRYKVTKRGQDVTLRCDPISSHATLYWYQQALGQGPEFLTYFNYEAQPDKSGLPSDRFSAERPEGSISTLTIQRTEQRDSAMYRCASSLASGLAGGPQFFGPGTRLTVL.

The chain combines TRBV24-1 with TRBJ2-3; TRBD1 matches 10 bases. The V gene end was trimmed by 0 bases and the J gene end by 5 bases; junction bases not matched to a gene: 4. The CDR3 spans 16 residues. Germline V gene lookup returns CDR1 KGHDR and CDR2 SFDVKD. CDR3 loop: CATSDLGGQGEDTQYF. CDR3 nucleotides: TGTGCCACCAGTGATTTGGGAGGACAGGGGGAAGATACGCAGTATTTT.

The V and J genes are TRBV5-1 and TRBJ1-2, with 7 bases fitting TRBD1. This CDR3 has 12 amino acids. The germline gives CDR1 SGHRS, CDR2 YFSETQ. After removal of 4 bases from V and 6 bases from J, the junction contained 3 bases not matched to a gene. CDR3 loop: CASSPQGHGYTF. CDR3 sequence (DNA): TGCGCCAGCAGCCCACAGGGGCATGGCTACACCTTC. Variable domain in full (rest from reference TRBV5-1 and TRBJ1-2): KAGVTQTPRYLIKTRGQQVTLSCSPISGHRSVSWYQQTPGQGLQFLFEYFSETQRNKGNFPGRFSGRQFSNSRSEMNVSTLELGDSALYLCASSPQGHGYTFGSGTRLTVV.

DNA for the CDR3: TGCAGTGCCACCGACAGGTGGGGCTACACCTTC. Its translation is CSATDRWGYTF. The chain uses TRBV20-1 and TRBJ1-2, with a possible D match to TRBD1 (6 bases). The germline CDR1 and CDR2 sequences are DFQATT and SNEGSKA (reference sequence). Trimming shortened V by 6 bases and J by 8 bases, and 13 bases separated the two germline ends. The CDR3 length is 11 residues.